This T cell receptor (beta chain) was identified in a study of PD-1 blockade in classical Hodgkin lymphoma. Germline V gene lookup returns CDR1 SNHLY and CDR2 FYNNEI. The CDR3 is 14 residues long. The J segment lost 6 bases and the V segment lost 4 bases, leaving 5 bases of the junction unmatched. Notes on the study in general: Exclusion covered patients beginning nivolumab under 1 year post-ASCT. There remain no defined causes for the repertoire differences, which possibly reflect disease activity or prior therapy.

Time point meaning: cycle 4 day 1 (C4D1), after six to seven weeks of nivolumab. There was relapse after autologous stem cell transplantation in every patient, and there was variation in brentuximab vedotin exposure. Magnetic negative selection purified CD4+ T cells from thawed PBMCs. When best responses were assessed, they were complete response, partial response or progressive disease. As concerns this clone: Antigen unknown.

Profiling relied on immunoSEQ multiplex PCR, and the TCRdb table lists in-frame clones only, not all of them. This table has about 27,000 clones, more than 80% appearing once. Source: CD4+ T cells from blood, taken before the fourth cycle of nivolumab. The V and J genes are TRBV2 and TRBJ2-4; 8 nucleotides match TRBD2. The sequence was obtained from a human donor with classical Hodgkin lymphoma. CDR3 in DNA: TGTGCCAGCAGTGTGGTCCGGGGGGGAAACATTCAGTACTTC. Residues: CASSVVRGGNIQYF.